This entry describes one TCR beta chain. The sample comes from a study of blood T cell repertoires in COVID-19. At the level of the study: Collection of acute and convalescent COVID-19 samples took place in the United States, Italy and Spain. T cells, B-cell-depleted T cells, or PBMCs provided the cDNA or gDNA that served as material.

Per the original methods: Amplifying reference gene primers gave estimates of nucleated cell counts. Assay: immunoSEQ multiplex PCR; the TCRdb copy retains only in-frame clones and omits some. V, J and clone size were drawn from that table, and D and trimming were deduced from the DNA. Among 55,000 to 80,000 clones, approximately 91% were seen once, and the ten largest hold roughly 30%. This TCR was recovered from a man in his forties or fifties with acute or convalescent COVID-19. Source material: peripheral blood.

The CDR3 DNA sequence: TGTGCCAGCAGCCCAACCCAGGGGGCTGGAAACACCATATATTTT. Its protein is CASSPTQGAGNTIYF. The chain uses TRBV9 and TRBJ1-3; 7 nucleotides line up with TRBD1. Germline trimming cut 4 bases from V and 2 bases from J; bases unmatched to any gene: 6. Germline V gene sequence: CDR1 SGDLS, CDR2 YYNGEE. This CDR3 has 15 amino acids.